These T cell receptor beta chains were read from a single sample in a study of identical twins. A single record per CDR3 protein comes from TCRdb applying MiXCR to the 5' RACE reads. The sample includes more than 200,000 distinct CDR3 sequences, around 15% seen only once; the top ten take around 9.5%. Input material: memory (CD45RO+) T cells sorted from blood. The receptors come from a woman under 30 in good health. Both conserved end residues are part of each CDR3. Fields, in order: clone size, CDR3 length, D gene, J gene, V gene, CDR3 DNA, CDR3 protein. D genes are given only for firm matches. Some rows have no size entry. The others give once, few or many, or a class for an expanded clone.

abundance: .
len: 15
d_gene: .
j_gene: TRBJ1-5
v_gene: TRBV20-1
CDR3nt: TGCAGTGCTAGAGCCGGCCAGCATAGCAATCAGCCCCAGCATTTT
CDR3aa: CSARAGQHSNQPQHF

abundance: many
len: 13
d_gene: .
j_gene: TRBJ2-1
v_gene: TRBV12-3/TRBV12-4
CDR3nt: TGTGCCAGCAGTACGGGTCGTAACAATGAGCAGTTCTTC
CDR3aa: CASSTGRNNEQFF

abundance: many
len: 14
d_gene: TRBD2
j_gene: TRBJ2-1
v_gene: TRBV20-1
CDR3nt: TGCAGTGCAACCAGGAGCGGGAGTGACAATGAGCAGTTCTTC
CDR3aa: CSATRSGSDNEQFF

abundance: few
len: 15
d_gene: TRBD1
j_gene: TRBJ1-1
v_gene: TRBV20-1
CDR3nt: TGCAGTGCTCTTAAAAGGACAGGAGCGAACACTGAAGCTTTCTTT
CDR3aa: CSALKRTGANTEAFF

abundance: many
len: 14
d_gene: .
j_gene: TRBJ1-2
v_gene: TRBV5-6
CDR3nt: TGTGCCAGCAGCTTGGGAGGGGAAGTACGGGGCTACACCTTC
CDR3aa: CASSLGGEVRGYTF

abundance: .
len: 14
d_gene: TRBD2
j_gene: TRBJ2-1
v_gene: TRBV20-1
CDR3nt: TGCAGTGCTCCGAAGGCGGGAGGCCGTGGTGAGCAGTTCTTC
CDR3aa: CSAPKAGGRGEQFF

abundance: many
len: 14
d_gene: .
j_gene: TRBJ1-2
v_gene: TRBV29-1
CDR3nt: TGCAGCGTCTCGCACCCAAGTGAAGGCTATGGCTACACCTTC
CDR3aa: CSVSHPSEGYGYTF

abundance: few
len: 15
d_gene: .
j_gene: TRBJ2-3
v_gene: TRBV20-1
CDR3nt: TGCAGTGCTAGGACGTTCCGGACGAGCACAGATACGCAGTATTTT
CDR3aa: CSARTFRTSTDTQYF

abundance: many
len: 12
d_gene: .
j_gene: TRBJ1-5
v_gene: TRBV12-3/TRBV12-4
CDR3nt: TGTGCCAGCAGACAGGGCAATCAGCCCCAGCATTTT
CDR3aa: CASRQGNQPQHF

abundance: few
len: 13
d_gene: .
j_gene: TRBJ2-7
v_gene: TRBV5-5
CDR3nt: TGTGCCAGCAGCTCCGGCCTCTTCAACGAGCAGTACTTC
CDR3aa: CASSSGLFNEQYF

abundance: many
len: 13
d_gene: .
j_gene: TRBJ1-4
v_gene: TRBV7-9
CDR3nt: TGTGCCAGCAGCTTAGGGGAAATTGAAAAACTGTTTTTT
CDR3aa: CASSLGEIEKLFF

abundance: .
len: 18
d_gene: TRBD1
j_gene: TRBJ1-3
v_gene: TRBV6-5
CDR3nt: TGTGCCAGCAGTTACACAAGTTTCGGACAGGGAGCTGGAAACACCATATATTTT
CDR3aa: CASSYTSFGQGAGNTIYF

abundance: .
len: 14
d_gene: TRBD2
j_gene: TRBJ2-3
v_gene: TRBV6-1
CDR3nt: TGTGCCAGCAGCGGGACTAGCGGGAGAAATACGCAGTATTTT
CDR3aa: CASSGTSGRNTQYF

abundance: few
len: 15
d_gene: TRBD1
j_gene: TRBJ2-7
v_gene: TRBV7-2
CDR3nt: TGTGCCAGCAGCCCACGGACAGGAACAACCTACGAGCAGTACTTC
CDR3aa: CASSPRTGTTYEQYF